This T cell receptor beta chain was sequenced for a study of blood T cell repertoires in COVID-19. Turning to the study itself: Sources were T cells, B-cell-depleted T cells, or PBMCs; the material itself was cDNA or gDNA.

As processed by the authors: Amplification of reference gene primers was used by the study to estimate nucleated cell counts. The method was immunoSEQ multiplex PCR; TCRdb's version includes in-frame clones alone and lacks a portion of them. V and J calls and clone size are given by that table; D and trimming were obtained from the DNA. The sample has 70,000 to 100,000 clones, about 90% seen once. This clone was counted between two and nine times. One end of the junction varies from germline; a read error may be responsible. CDR1 and CDR2 (germline): LGHDT, YNNKEL (reference sequence). The CDR3 extends over 12 amino acids.

The sequence was obtained from a woman aged 70-85 years with acute or convalescent COVID-19. The V and J genes are TRBV3-1 (or the pseudogene TRBV3-2) and TRBJ1-3; no clear D gene. The sample comprised peripheral blood. CDR3 DNA: TGTGCCAGCAGCGTCACTGGAGACACCATATATTTT. This encodes CASSVTGDTIYF.